The rows below give T cell receptor beta chains drawn from one sample of a study of long-term antiretroviral therapy in people with HIV. Libraries were prepared by immunoSEQ multiplex PCR; TCRdb keeps only in-frame clonotypes and omits some of them. The sample includes about 22,000 clones, 84% of them seen just once. Material: unsorted PBMCs, obtained about 6.1 years after starting antiretroviral therapy. These receptor sequences come from a man in his thirties or forties with HIV. CDR3s include the opening cysteine and the closing phenylalanine or tryptophan. Each record gives: J gene, D gene, CDR3 length, V gene, CDR3 protein. A D gene is named only where the DNA matches it firmly.

>TRBJ2-5|TRBD1|15|TRBV5-4
CASSLEPGGGETQYF
>TRBJ2-1|-|16|TRBV6-6
CASSPRGPSSYNEQFF
>TRBJ1-1|-|13|TRBV7-8
CASSLQGYTEAFF
>TRBJ2-2|TRBD2|16|TRBV7-3
CASSLEAGASGGELFF
>TRBJ2-7|-|16|TRBV4-3
CASSQDHVGSAYEQYF
>TRBJ2-7|-|16|TRBV5-5
CASSLDFGGRTYEQYF
>TRBJ2-7|-|13|TRBV28
CASSLGRSYEQYF
>TRBJ2-1|TRBD1|16|TRBV7-9
CASSYWDRGPYNEQFF
>TRBJ2-3|TRBD2|16|TRBV4-3
CASSQDPSGNTDTQYF
>TRBJ1-6|-|14|TRBV28
CASRQWDKNSPLHF
>TRBJ1-2|-|14|TRBV19
CASSALGGPYGYTF
>TRBJ2-1|-|11|TRBV7-9
CASSPSIEQFF
>TRBJ2-1|TRBD2|16|TRBV9
CASSVGGLAGESEQFF
>TRBJ1-5|TRBD1|15|TRBV10-3
CAISDSDRGYQPQHF
>TRBJ2-7|-|13|TRBV5-4
CASSPGTNYEQYF
>TRBJ2-7|-|15|TRBV4-3
CASSQDITNSYEQYF
>TRBJ1-2|TRBD1|17|TRBV5-4
CASSLLAGTGKIHGYTF
>TRBJ1-2|TRBD1|12|TRBV7-9
CASSHRDRGVTF
>TRBJ2-1|-|15|TRBV28
CASRNLRGSYNEQFF
>TRBJ2-7|-|15|TRBV9
CASSVAPADSYEQYF
>TRBJ2-7|-|16|TRBV15
CATSRFTALSREEQYF
>TRBJ2-7|TRBD2|14|TRBV7-2
CASSLARGAYEQYF
>TRBJ2-5|-|13|TRBV7-3
CASSLSQLETQYF
>TRBJ2-5|TRBD2|17|TRBV7-8
CASSPIGRRGVQETQYF
>TRBJ2-1|TRBD2|15|TRBV4-3
CASSKGLAGDNEQFF
>TRBJ2-7|-|15|TRBV2
CASSERSSRGNEQYF
>TRBJ1-1|-|11|TRBV6-6
CASSYLEEAFF
>TRBJ2-7|TRBD2|14|TRBV4-3
CASSQQRESYEQYF
>TRBJ2-1|-|12|TRBV5-8
CASSLAWDEQFF
>TRBJ2-3|-|15|TRBV5-1
CASSLLSGGLDTQYF
>TRBJ2-2|-|14|TRBV9
CASSASPEPGELFF
>TRBJ1-2|-|13|TRBV5-4
CASSLEAGIGYTF
>TRBJ1-4|-|14|TRBV4-1
CASSSPVGGEKLFF
>TRBJ2-4|-|13|TRBV4-1
CASSPLSGNIQYF
>TRBJ1-4|TRBD1|15|TRBV14
CASSLIQGAGEKLFF